The 25 T cell receptor beta chains in this list originate from one sample, sequenced in a study of response to subunit inactivated influenza vaccine. TCRdb reanalysed the RT-PCR reads using MiXCR and keeps one entry per CDR3 protein. The table records 290,000 or so distinct CDR3 sequences, around 20% of them present only once. Sample: PBMCs from blood, taken approximately 20 months after vaccination. Source of these receptors: a man between 50 and 70 years old who received an inactivated influenza vaccine.

This rearrangement joins TRBV12-3 or TRBV12-4 to TRBJ2-3; the D gene is possibly TRBD2 (7 bases). V lost 1 base to trimming and J lost 2 bases, with 13 bases between them. There are 16 residues in the CDR3. The CDR3 protein is CASSLGGGPPTDTQYF. The CDR3 bases are TGTGCCAGCAGTTTAGGGGGGGGCCCCCCCACAGATACGCAGTATTTT.

The chain recombines TRBV11-2 with TRBJ2-5, with D perhaps matching TRBD1 (6 bases). The ends were cut back, 6 bases at V and 3 bases at J, with 20 bases in the middle. Germline V gene lookup returns CDR1 SGHAT and CDR2 FQNNGV. This CDR3 has 16 amino acids. The chain's CDR3 is CASRTGTNMKKETQYF. The CDR3 DNA reads TGTGCCAGCAGAACCGGGACAAATATGAAAAAAGAGACCCAGTACTTC.

The chain combines TRBV11-2 with TRBJ2-1; TRBD2 matches 9 bases. V lost 4 bases to trimming and J lost 7 bases; unmatched junction nucleotides: 8. From germline, CDR1 is SGHAT and CDR2 FQNNGV. The CDR3 is made up of 15 amino acids. The CDR3 spells CASSSLAGGRNEQFF. Here the CDR3 DNA reads TGTGCCAGCAGCTCTCTCGCGGGGGGGAGGAATGAGCAGTTCTTC. The complete variable domain, with remaining parts taken from reference TRBV11-2 and TRBJ2-1, reads EAGVAQSPRYKIIEKRQSVAFWCNPISGHATLYWYQQILGQGPKLLIQFQNNGVVDDSQLPKDRFSAERLKGVDSTLKIQPAKLEDSAVYLCASSSLAGGRNEQFFGPGTRLTVL.

The CDR3 DNA sequence: TGTGCCAGCACCCCTCGGACAGCGGTGATCGGGACCGGGGAGCTGTTTTTT. Translated, it gives CASTPRTAVIGTGELFF. This chain uses TRBV12-3 or TRBV12-4 with TRBJ2-2, with a possible D match to TRBD1 (6 bases). This CDR3 is 17 amino acids long. The V end lost 7 bases, the J end lost 5 bases, and 23 bases lay between the germline ends.

The chain couples TRBV7-6 to TRBJ2-1, with 10 bases matching TRBD2. Germline V gene data show CDR1 as SGHVS and CDR2 as FNYEAQ. This CDR3 region has 17 residues. J gave up 5 bases and V 2 bases, and 9 bases lay outside the gene matches. CDR3 in DNA: TGTGCCAGCAGCTTAAATCTACTAGCGGGGTCCCACAATGAGCAGTTCTTC. Its translation: CASSLNLLAGSHNEQFF. Filled out from reference TRBV7-6 and TRBJ2-1, the complete variable domain reads GAGVSQSPRYKVTKRGQDVALRCDPISGHVSLYWYRQALGQGPEFLTYFNYEAQQDKSGLPNDRFSAERPEGSISTLTIQRTEQRDSAMYRCASSLNLLAGSHNEQFFGPGTRLTVL.

This chain joins TRBV11-3 and TRBJ2-7, with D maybe TRBD2 (5 bases). Deletions cut 0 bases from V and 0 bases from J, with 12 bases between. The CDR3 spans 16 residues. Germline values: CDR1 SGHNT, CDR2 YENEEA. DNA of the CDR3: TGTGCCAGCAGCTTAGACCGGACGGGGAGCTCCTACGAGCAGTACTTC. Protein product: CASSLDRTGSSYEQYF.

This clonotype was observed many times. This sequence joins TRBV24-1 and TRBJ2-5; D possibly corresponds to TRBD1 (5 bases). The ends were cut back, 1 base at V and 5 bases at J, with 13 bases in the middle. The CDR3 extends over 15 amino acids. Germline assignment: CDR1 KGHDR and CDR2 SFDVKD. The CDR3 DNA is TGTGCCACCAGTGATTTTGGGCAGGGTCGGGAGACCCAGTACTTC. As protein: CATSDFGQGRETQYF.

The V and J genes are TRBV20-1 and TRBJ2-3, with D unclear. Germline V CDR1 and CDR2: DFQATT, SNEGSKA (reference sequence). The germline V and J ends were trimmed by 4 bases and 2 bases, with 13 bases remaining between them. The CDR3 loop spans 14 amino acids. In DNA, the CDR3 is TGCAGTGCTAAAGGAACCGGAAACACAGATACGCAGTATTTT. Encoded protein: CSAKGTGNTDTQYF.

There are many counts of this clonotype. The rearrangement uses TRBV5-6 and TRBJ1-1; TRBD1 matches at 7 bases. Germline V gene data show CDR1 as SGHDT and CDR2 as YYEEEE. With V trimmed by 3 bases and J by 11 bases, 10 bases remained unmatched. The CDR3 length is 13 residues. The CDR3 spells CASSYLGQSKAFF. CDR3 coding DNA: TGTGCCAGCAGCTACTTGGGACAGTCGAAGGCTTTCTTT.

This clonotype was seen only once. The chain uses TRBV29-1 and TRBJ2-5; 9 bases match TRBD2. Germline V gives CDR1 SQVTM, CDR2 ANQGSEA. The CDR3 extends over 13 amino acids. V gave up 3 bases and J gave up 6 bases; unmatched junction bases: 5. CDR3 in amino acids: CSVDGREGKTQYF. The CDR3 region has the DNA TGCAGCGTTGACGGGCGGGAGGGCAAGACCCAGTACTTC. The full variable domain, its missing parts supplied by reference TRBV29-1 and TRBJ2-5, is SAVISQKPSRDICQRGTSLTIQCQVDSQVTMMFWYRQQPGQSLTLIATANQGSEATYESGFVIDKFPISRPNLTFSTLTVSNMSPEDSSIYLCSVDGREGKTQYFGPGTRLLVL.

The chain joins TRBV28 to TRBJ2-4; tentatively, D is TRBD1 or TRBD2 (5 bases each). Germline V gives CDR1 MDHEN, CDR2 SYDVKM. The ends were cut back, 5 bases at V and 0 bases at J, with 14 bases in the middle. This CDR3 is built from 16 residues. The CDR3, as DNA: TGTGCCAGCAGTACACCGGGACGTTTAGCCAAAAACATTCAGTACTTC. Translation gives CASSTPGRLAKNIQYF.

This clonotype occurred a few times. The gene calls are TRBV6-5 and TRBJ1-2; TRBD1 aligns across 10 bases. Germline V gene sequence: CDR1 MNHEY, CDR2 SVGAGI. Trimming removed 3 bases from V and 5 bases from J; junction bases left unmatched: 12. CDR3 size: 17 residues. As DNA, the CDR3 is TGTGCCAGCAGTTATGCGGGGACAGGGGTGTTTCGATATGGCTACACCTTC. Residues: CASSYAGTGVFRYGYTF.

This clonotype was seen many times. The chain employs TRBV12-3 or TRBV12-4 and TRBJ1-2; no reliable D call. V was clipped by 1 base and J by 4 bases, with 13 bases between them. CDR3 length equals 15 residues. The CDR3, as DNA: TGTGCCAGCAGTTTAGGGCCGGGAAGCTCCTATGGCTACACCTTC. Translation: CASSLGPGSSYGYTF.

This clonotype came up many times. This chain links TRBV6-5 with TRBJ2-3; 7 bases line up with TRBD2. Germline-derived CDR1 and CDR2 are MNHEY and SVGAGI. The V and J ends lost 6 bases and 1 base, in that order; junction bases with no gene match: 7. The CDR3 contains 15 residues. The DNA for the CDR3 is TGTGCCAGCAGGTCCCGACTAGCTGGCACAGATACGCAGTATTTT. Its translation is CASRSRLAGTDTQYF.

The genes are TRBV7-6 and TRBJ2-2; 8 bases agree with TRBD1. Germline lookup yields CDR1 SGHVS and CDR2 FNYEAQ. V shed 6 bases, J shed 6 bases, and the junction held 3 bases outside the gene matches. The CDR3 spans 13 residues. The CDR3 spells CASRKTGAGELFF. The CDR3 nucleotides are TGTGCCAGCAGGAAGACAGGGGCCGGGGAGCTGTTTTTT.

This clonotype was picked up many times. The chain recombines TRBV21-1 with TRBJ1-1; the tabulated D call, TRBD1, remains unverified against the DNA. TRBV21-1 is a listed pseudogene. This CDR3 region has 12 residues. This chain's CDR3 is CASSKAGQGAFF. The CDR3 DNA reads as TGTGCCAGCAGCAAAGCGGGCCAGGGAGCTTTCTTT.

The chain combines TRBV5-4 with TRBJ1-3; D not resolved. The CDR3 runs 15 residues. The germline V gene has CDR1 SGHNT and CDR2 YYREEE (reference sequence). The ends were cut back, 2 bases at V and 0 bases at J, with 9 bases in the middle. CDR3: CASSFDPSSGNTIYF. DNA of the CDR3: TGTGCCAGCAGCTTCGACCCGAGCTCTGGAAACACCATATATTTT.

Many counts were recorded for this clonotype. The genes are TRBV15 and TRBJ1-2, with a possible D match to TRBD1 (5 bases). The germline CDR1 and CDR2 sequences are LNHNV and YYDKDF (reference sequence). Trimming stripped 0 bases from V and 2 bases from J, with 7 bases between. The CDR3 spans 14 residues. CDR3 in amino acids: CATSRDQGNYGYTF. CDR3 nucleotides: TGTGCCACCAGCAGAGATCAGGGAAACTATGGCTACACCTTC.

DNA of the CDR3: TGCAGTGCTGCCCCCGGGCCGGGGAGCAATCAGCCCCAGCATTTT. It encodes CSAAPGPGSNQPQHF. The rearrangement uses TRBV20-1 and TRBJ1-5; D is undetermined. The CDR3 runs to 15 residues. The germline V gene has CDR1 DFQATT and CDR2 SNEGSKA (reference sequence). Trimming took 5 bases from V and 1 from J, leaving 15 bases between them.

This clonotype came up a few times. This sequence joins TRBV27 and TRBJ2-5, with a weak D call TRBD2 (5 bases). Germline V CDR1 and CDR2: MNHEY, SMNVEV (reference sequence). There are 15 residues in the CDR3. Trimming took off 1 base at V and 0 bases at J, with 9 bases between the two ends. DNA of the CDR3: TGTGCCAGCAGTTTATACCCCGGGAACCAAGAGACCCAGTACTTC. Protein: CASSLYPGNQETQYF.

This clonotype showed up many times. The chain's CDR3 is CASSLGTREQFF. The CDR3 nucleotides are TGTGCCAGCAGTTTAGGTACCAGGGAGCAGTTCTTC. The chain combines TRBV12-3 or TRBV12-4 with TRBJ2-1; D remains unclear. V lost 1 base to trimming and J lost 10 bases, with 8 bases between them. The length of the CDR3 is 12 residues.

Many counts were recorded for this clonotype. V gene TRBV20-1 combines with J gene TRBJ1-2, with D tentatively TRBD1 (5 bases). The germline V gene has CDR1 DFQATT and CDR2 SNEGSKA (reference sequence). This CDR3 spans 14 amino acids. The V end was cut by 6 bases, the J end by 2 bases, with 16 bases between. The CDR3 spells CSAGDVYSNYGYTF. The CDR3 DNA reads TGCAGTGCGGGGGACGTTTATTCGAACTATGGCTACACCTTC.

This clonotype has more than one count but fewer than ten. Relative to the germline gene, one junction end is altered; a read error may explain this. The chain recombines TRBV12-3 or TRBV12-4 with TRBJ1-6, with a possible D match to TRBD1 (6 bases). The CDR3 is 14 residues long. The CDR3 nucleotides are TGTGCCAACAGTTTATCCAGGGGTAATTCACCCCTCCACTTT. This gives the protein CANSLSRGNSPLHF.

The chain links TRBV12-3 or TRBV12-4 to TRBJ2-6, with D uncertain. The CDR3 runs to 15 residues. V gave up 4 bases and J gave up 2 bases, with 9 bases separating them. CDR3 loop: CASSSSPTGANVLTF. CDR3 DNA: TGTGCCAGCAGTTCCTCCCCGACTGGGGCCAACGTCCTGACTTTC.

The chain is built from TRBV7-2 and TRBJ2-7; 7 bases agree with TRBD2. V trimming: 3 bases; J trimming: 5 bases; junction bases outside the gene matches: 10. The CDR3 sequence is 15 residues long. The V gene's germline CDR1 is SGHTA and CDR2 FQGNSA. The CDR3 DNA reads TGTGCCAGCAGCTTGGCAGCGGGAATTGGTAACGAGCAGTACTTC. Translation gives CASSLAAGIGNEQYF.